The 26 T cell receptor beta chains below all came from one sample that was sequenced in a study of T cell responses to AZD1222 COVID-19 vaccine. The assay was immunoSEQ multiplex PCR, and TCRdb's table has in-frame clones only and misses some. This sample yields under 150,000 clones, of which 87% are seen a single time; roughly 2.7% belongs to the top ten. The starting material was peripheral blood, obtained 28 days after the second AZD1222 dose. All receptors come from an adult who received the AZD1222 COVID-19 vaccine.

The genes are TRBV2 and TRBJ2-7; 7 positions agree with TRBD2. With 6 bases clipped from V and 3 bases from J, the junction kept 8 bases outside the gene matches. CDR1 is SNHLY and CDR2 is FYNNEI in the germline V gene. This CDR3 has 14 residues. Here the CDR3 reads CASRRLARGYEQYF. CDR3 coding DNA: TGTGCCAGCAGGCGACTAGCAAGGGGCTACGAGCAGTACTTC.

This chain connects TRBV6-5 to TRBJ1-5, with a possible D match to TRBD1 (5 bases). Trimming cost V 5 bases and J 6 bases, with 14 bases left between them. The CDR3 contains 14 residues. Germline assignment: CDR1 MNHEY and CDR2 SVGAGI. In DNA, the CDR3 is TGTGCCAGCAGTACATCAGGGAAGGGTCAGCCCCAGCATTTT. It specifies CASSTSGKGQPQHF.

The V gene is TRBV6-1, the J gene TRBJ1-1; D is unclear. The germline V and J ends were trimmed by 3 bases and 1 base, with 12 bases remaining between them. This CDR3 is built from 15 residues. From germline, CDR1 is MNHNS and CDR2 SASEGT. CDR3 sequence (DNA): TGTGCCAGCAGTGATTTGCGGTTAACGAACACTGAAGCTTTCTTT. This gives the protein CASSDLRLTNTEAFF.

This rearrangement joins TRBV5-6 to TRBJ1-2; TRBD1 matches 9 bases. Germline lookup yields CDR1 SGHDT and CDR2 YYEEEE. This CDR3 is 14 amino acids long. Trimming took 4 bases from V and 8 from J; bases not matched to a gene: 9. CDR3 sequence (DNA): TGTGCCAGCAGCCCCGCGAGGACAGGGGTAGGCTACACCTTC. Amino acids: CASSPARTGVGYTF.

This clone showed up just a few times. The chain recombines TRBV3-1 (or the pseudogene TRBV3-2) with TRBJ1-5; D possibly corresponds to TRBD1 (6 bases). The CDR3 extends over 13 amino acids. V was shortened by 5 bases and J by 6 bases, with 11 bases between the two germline ends. The V gene's germline CDR1 is LGHDT and CDR2 YNNKEL (reference sequence). The CDR3: CASSLQGSQPQHF. In nucleotides, the CDR3 is TGTGCCAGCAGCTTACAGGGCTCTCAGCCCCAGCATTTT.

The genes are TRBV19 and TRBJ1-2, with D perhaps matching TRBD1 (6 bases). Between the trimmed V and J ends, which lost 6 bases and 5 bases, there was a span of 16 bases. The CDR3 length is 14 residues. Germline CDR1 and CDR2: LNHDA and SQIVND (reference sequence). CDR3 sequence (DNA): TGTGCCAGTAGACCAAGGGGGACTGAATATGGCTACACCTTC. It yields the protein CASRPRGTEYGYTF.

This clone was seen only once. The rearrangement uses TRBV5-4 and TRBJ2-3; 9 positions match TRBD1. Germline CDR1 reads SGHNT; CDR2 reads YYREEE (reference sequence). The CDR3 runs to 15 residues. Trimming at V came to 3 bases and at J to 2 bases, leaving 4 bases not matched to a gene. This CDR3 is CASSSGDRATDTQYF. For the CDR3, the DNA is TGTGCCAGCAGCTCCGGGGACAGGGCCACAGATACGCAGTATTTT. The complete variable domain, with remaining parts taken from reference TRBV5-4 and TRBJ2-3, reads ETGVTQSPTHLIKTRGQQVTLRCSSQSGHNTVSWYQQALGQGPQFIFQYYREEENGRGNFPPRFSGLQFPNYSSELNVNALELDDSALYLCASSSGDRATDTQYFGPGTRLTVL.

The chain joins TRBV6-2 or TRBV6-3 to TRBJ2-7; 11 bases are a match to TRBD2. Losses at the gene ends were 6 bases for V and 2 bases for J; bases not matched to a gene: 12. The germline V gene has CDR1 MNHEY and CDR2 SVGEGT. This CDR3 is built from 17 residues. In DNA form, the CDR3 reads TGTGCCAGCAGCGCAGCCGGGACTAGCGGCGACACCTACGAGCAGTACTTC. Protein sequence: CASSAAGTSGDTYEQYF.

The genes are TRBV2 and TRBJ1-5; D is possibly TRBD1 (5 bases). The CDR3 covers 14 residues. CDR1 is SNHLY, CDR2 FYNNEI, per germline. V dropped 0 bases and J dropped 4 bases, with 7 bases sitting between them. The CDR3 spells CASSEARGNQPQHF. The DNA for the CDR3 is TGTGCCAGCAGTGAAGCGCGGGGGAATCAGCCCCAGCATTTT.

The V call is TRBV9, the J call TRBJ2-7; 7 bases map to TRBD1. The CDR3 is 15 residues long. V lost 0 bases to trimming and J lost 3 bases; unmatched junction nucleotides: 6. Germline CDR1 SGDLS, CDR2 YYNGEE. CDR3 sequence reads: CASSVEGQSSYEQYF. The CDR3 DNA reads as TGTGCCAGCAGCGTAGAGGGACAGTCAAGCTACGAGCAGTACTTC.

The rearrangement links TRBV9 to TRBJ2-5; 9 nucleotides align to TRBD2. Per the germline V gene, CDR1 is SGDLS and CDR2 is YYNGEE. This CDR3 contains 16 residues. V gave up 0 bases and J gave up 2 bases; unmatched junction bases: 5. The CDR3 region has the DNA TGTGCCAGCAGCGTAGGTGTTAGCGGGGGACAAGAGACCCAGTACTTC. Translation gives CASSVGVSGGQETQYF.

This chain connects TRBV4-1 to TRBJ1-5; TRBD1 matches 8 bases. Germline V gene lookup returns CDR1 MGHRA and CDR2 YSYEKL. The CDR3 spans 15 residues. Trimming took 1 base from V and 6 from J; bases not matched to a gene: 5. CDR3 DNA: TGCGCCAGCAGCCAAGCAGGGGGCTTGTCTCAGCCCCAGCATTTT. This gives the protein CASSQAGGLSQPQHF.

The chain employs TRBV4-3 and TRBJ1-4; D is possibly TRBD1 (5 bases). V lost 3 bases and J lost 0, with 11 bases in between. The CDR3 length is 16 residues. Germline lookup yields CDR1 LGHNA and CDR2 YSLEER. CDR3 sequence: CASSQGPIPTNEKLFF. CDR3 bases: TGCGCCAGCAGCCAGGGACCCATACCAACTAATGAAAAACTGTTTTTT.

The chain joins TRBV30 to TRBJ1-5, with 10 bases fitting TRBD1. From germline, CDR1 is GTSNPN and CDR2 SVGIG (reference sequence). Trimming cost V 5 bases and J 6 bases; bases outside gene matches: 7. This CDR3 is built from 14 residues. The CDR3 nucleotides are TGTGCCTGGGCTAGGACAGGGGGGTTTCAGCCCCAGCATTTT. It is translated as CAWARTGGFQPQHF.

This rearrangement joins TRBV29-1 to TRBJ1-1; D may be TRBD1 (6 bases). The V gene's germline CDR1 is SQVTM and CDR2 ANQGSEA. The CDR3 covers 13 residues. The V end was cut by 8 bases, the J end by 3 bases, with 16 bases between. DNA of the CDR3: TGCAGCCCAACCGAGGCAGGGGACACTGAAGCTTTCTTT. It codes for CSPTEAGDTEAFF. Full variable domain (missing parts from reference TRBV29-1 and TRBJ1-1): SAVISQKPSRDICQRGTSLTIQCQVDSQVTMMFWYRQQPGQSLTLIATANQGSEATYESGFVIDKFPISRPNLTFSTLTVSNMSPEDSSIYLCSPTEAGDTEAFFGQGTRLTVV.

This clone occurred a few times. The junction shows a germline mismatch at one end, possibly a read error. CDR3 in amino acids: CASTYGRRTFFF. CDR3 sequence (DNA): TGTGCCAGCACCTACGGGAGGAGGACCTTCTTTTTT. The chain links TRBV28 to TRBJ1-3; D uncertain. The germline gives CDR1 MDHEN, CDR2 SYDVKM. The CDR3 extends over 12 amino acids.

This chain uses TRBV4-2 with TRBJ2-7, with a tentative D call TRBD1 (6 bases). The CDR3 contains 14 residues. Trimming stripped 2 bases from V and 2 bases from J, with 10 bases between. Germline CDR1 is LGHNA and CDR2 is YNFKEQ. CDR3 DNA: TGTGCCAGCAGCCAAAGGGCAGGGGCCTACGAGCAGTACTTC. This codes for CASSQRAGAYEQYF.

The rearrangement uses TRBV27 and TRBJ1-6, with 10 bases lining up with TRBD1. Trimming cost V 4 bases and J 10 bases; bases outside gene matches: 1. Germline CDR1 and CDR2: MNHEY and SMNVEV (reference sequence). This CDR3 comprises 13 residues. The CDR3, as DNA: TGTGCCAGCAGTTGGGACAGGGGCTCACCCCTCCACTTT. Translated, it gives CASSWDRGSPLHF.

The rearrangement links TRBV11-2 to TRBJ1-6, with 10 bases aligning to TRBD1. Trimming removed 5 bases from V and 8 bases from J; junction bases left unmatched: 6. The germline CDR1 and CDR2 sequences are SGHAT and FQNNGV. The CDR3 runs 15 residues. For the CDR3, the DNA is TGTGCCAGCAGCGCAAGACAGGGGGCTCATTCACCCCTCCACTTT. Its protein product is CASSARQGAHSPLHF.

The rearrangement joins TRBV25-1 to TRBJ2-5; D unclear. Trimming left V 5 bases short and J 5 bases short, with 12 bases between. CDR3 length equals 13 residues. Germline V gene sequence: CDR1 MGHDK, CDR2 SYGVNS. The CDR3 DNA sequence: TGTGCCAGCAGTCCGTATCGGGCCGAGACCCAGTACTTC. Its translation: CASSPYRAETQYF.

A few counts support this clone. The chain carries TRBV19 and TRBJ1-5, with D perhaps TRBD1 (5 bases). The germline V and J ends were trimmed by 0 bases and 0 bases, with 12 bases remaining between them. The length of the CDR3 is 17 residues. Germline V lookup: CDR1 LNHDA, CDR2 SQIVND (reference sequence). CDR3 sequence: CASSIDGEGFSNQPQHF. Written as DNA, the CDR3 is TGTGCCAGTAGTATAGATGGAGAGGGGTTTAGCAATCAGCCCCAGCATTTT.

This sequence joins TRBV16 and TRBJ2-7; D remains unclear. V lost 2 bases, J lost 2 bases, and 4 bases lay in between. Germline V gives CDR1 KGHSY, CDR2 FQNENV. The CDR3 covers 12 residues. The DNA of the CDR3 is TGTGCCAGCAGCCAAGGTCCCTACGAGCAGTACTTC. Translated, it gives CASSQGPYEQYF.

V is TRBV20-1 and J is TRBJ1-5; 8 nucleotides line up with TRBD1. The germline V gene encodes CDR1 DFQATT and CDR2 SNEGSKA (reference sequence). The CDR3 length is 11 residues. With V trimmed by 6 bases and J by 9 bases, 4 bases remained unmatched. CDR3 residues: CSANRGGPQHF. The CDR3 DNA sequence: TGCAGTGCCAACAGGGGGGGGCCCCAGCATTTT.

This clone showed up just once. The chain combines TRBV5-5 with TRBJ1-2; TRBD1 agrees at 10 bases. CDR1 is SGHKS and CDR2 is YYEKEE in the germline V gene (reference sequence). The CDR3 contains 19 residues. The V and J ends lost 1 base and 2 bases, in that order; junction bases with no gene match: 14. Here the CDR3 DNA reads TGTGCCAGCAGCTTGCGACCCCCAACCGGGACAGGGGCAAACTATGGCTACACCTTC. Amino acids: CASSLRPPTGTGANYGYTF.

This chain links TRBV7-2 with TRBJ1-6; 7 bases align to TRBD1. Losses at the gene ends were 4 bases for V and 7 bases for J; bases not matched to a gene: 10. Germline V lookup: CDR1 SGHTA, CDR2 FQGNSA. CDR3 length: 16 amino acids. The CDR3 is CASSSHQGTENSPLHF. Here the CDR3 DNA reads TGTGCCAGCAGCTCCCACCAAGGGACAGAGAATTCACCCCTCCACTTT.

The rearrangement uses TRBV6-2 or TRBV6-3 and TRBJ2-5; D is perhaps TRBD1 or TRBD2 (5 bases each). Germline V CDR1 and CDR2: MNHEY, SVGEGT. CDR3 length: 13 residues. Trimming stripped 5 bases from V and 7 bases from J, with 14 bases between. CDR3 bases: TGTGCCAGCAGTGCCGGGGCGGTCGGGACCCAGTACTTC. Its translation: CASSAGAVGTQYF.